The clone carrying this T cell receptor (beta chain) was recorded many times. Its matching antigen is unknown. The data belong to a study of Graves' ophthalmopathy and Graves' hyperthyroidism. Each hyperthyroidism patient was newly diagnosed, with under 2 months' duration, and aged 18 to 65. As the starting material, more than 8 ml of fresh peripheral blood yielded the PBMCs. Study results and caveats: Sensitivity reached 87.88% and specificity roughly 82% for a 13-signature model separating ophthalmopathy from stable hyperthyroidism. Forecasting of ophthalmopathy progression by the model achieved over 55% sensitivity and around 72% specificity.

Using RNA transcripts, the TCR beta CDR3 regions were amplified. After a first-round RT-PCR with HTBI primers, a second-round multiplex PCR was run. A single record per CDR3 protein comes from TCRdb applying MiXCR to the multiplex PCR reads. The table lists some 350,000 distinct CDR3 sequences, roughly a sixth of them singletons, with 2% to 2.5% in the top ten. The CDR3 length is 15 residues. V lost 1 base and J lost 1, with 10 bases in between. Germline CDR1 is SGHAT and CDR2 is FQNNGV. Specimen: peripheral blood. This clonotype was sampled from an adult woman with stable Graves' hyperthyroidism. J is TRBJ1-1 and V is TRBV11-2, with no clear D. In nucleotides, the CDR3 is TGTGCCAGCAGCTTAGTGGGAAAGAGGAACACTGAAGCTTTCTTT. Translating gives CASSLVGKRNTEAFF.